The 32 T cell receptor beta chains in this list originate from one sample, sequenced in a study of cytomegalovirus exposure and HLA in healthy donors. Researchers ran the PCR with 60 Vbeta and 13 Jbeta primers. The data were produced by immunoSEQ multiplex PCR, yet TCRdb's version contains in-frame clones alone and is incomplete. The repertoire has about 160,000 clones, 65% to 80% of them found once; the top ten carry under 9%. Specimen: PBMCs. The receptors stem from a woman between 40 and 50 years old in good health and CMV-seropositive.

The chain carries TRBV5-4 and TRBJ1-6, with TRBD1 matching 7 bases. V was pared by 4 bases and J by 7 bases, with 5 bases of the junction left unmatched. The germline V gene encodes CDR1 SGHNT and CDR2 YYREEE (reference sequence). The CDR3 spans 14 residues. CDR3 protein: CASSEGTVNSPLHF. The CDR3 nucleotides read TGTGCCAGCAGCGAGGGGACAGTGAATTCACCCCTCCACTTT.

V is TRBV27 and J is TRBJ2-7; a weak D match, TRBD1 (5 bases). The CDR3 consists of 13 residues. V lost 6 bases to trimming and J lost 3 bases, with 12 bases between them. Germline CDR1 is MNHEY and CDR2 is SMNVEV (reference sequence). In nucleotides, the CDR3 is TGTGCCAGCAGCCCCCAGGGCTTCTACGAGCAGTACTTC. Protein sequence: CASSPQGFYEQYF.

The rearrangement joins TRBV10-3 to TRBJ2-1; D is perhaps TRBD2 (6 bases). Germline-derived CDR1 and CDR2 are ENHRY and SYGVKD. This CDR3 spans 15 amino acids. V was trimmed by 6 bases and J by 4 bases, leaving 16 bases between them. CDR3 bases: TGTGCCATCAGCCAGCCCGGGACTGCATACAATGAGCAGTTCTTC. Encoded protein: CAISQPGTAYNEQFF.

CDR3 coding DNA: TGTGCCAGCAGCAGCGGGATAACTGAAGCTTTCTTT. This sequence encodes CASSSGITEAFF. The chain employs TRBV28 and TRBJ1-1, with D unclear. V lost 6 bases and J 5 bases, leaving 10 bases between the germline ends. Germline assignment: CDR1 MDHEN and CDR2 SYDVKM. The CDR3 runs 12 residues. The full variable domain, completed using reference TRBV28 and TRBJ1-1, is DVKVTQSSRYLVKRTGEKVFLECVQDMDHENMFWYRQDPGLGLRLIYFSYDVKMKEKGDIPEGYSVSREKKERFSLILESASTNQTSMYLCASSSGITEAFFGQGTRLTVV.

CDR3 region: CASSPGTLNYEQYF. The CDR3, as DNA: TGTGCCAGCAGCCCCGGGACTCTAAACTACGAGCAGTACTTC. This rearrangement joins TRBV7-9 to TRBJ2-7, with a weak D call TRBD2 (6 bases). CDR3 length: 14 amino acids. Germline V gene data show CDR1 as SEHNR and CDR2 as FQNEAQ (reference sequence). V was trimmed by 5 bases and J by 3 bases, leaving 14 bases between them.

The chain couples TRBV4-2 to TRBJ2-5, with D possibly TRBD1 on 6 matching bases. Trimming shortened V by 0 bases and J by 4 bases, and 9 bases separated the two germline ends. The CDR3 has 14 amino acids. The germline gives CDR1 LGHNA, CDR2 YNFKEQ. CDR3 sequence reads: CASSQDQGGETQYF. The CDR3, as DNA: TGTGCCAGCAGCCAAGATCAAGGGGGAGAGACCCAGTACTTC.

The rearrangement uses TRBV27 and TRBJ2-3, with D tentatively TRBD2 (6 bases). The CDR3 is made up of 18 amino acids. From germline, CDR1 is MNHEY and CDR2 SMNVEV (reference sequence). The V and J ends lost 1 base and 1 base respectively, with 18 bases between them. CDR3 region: CASSLWASGRGGTDTQYF. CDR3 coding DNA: TGTGCCAGCAGTTTATGGGCGTCGGGGCGGGGAGGCACAGATACGCAGTATTTT.

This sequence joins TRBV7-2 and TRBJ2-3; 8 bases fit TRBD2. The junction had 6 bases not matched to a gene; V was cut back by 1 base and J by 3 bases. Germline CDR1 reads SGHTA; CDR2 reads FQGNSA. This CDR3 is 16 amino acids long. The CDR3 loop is CASSLDQLAVTDTQYF. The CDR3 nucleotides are TGTGCCAGCAGCTTAGATCAACTAGCGGTGACAGATACGCAGTATTTT. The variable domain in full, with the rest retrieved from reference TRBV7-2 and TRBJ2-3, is GAGVSQSPSNKVTEKGKDVELRCDPISGHTALYWYRQSLGQGLEFLIYFQGNSAPDKSGLPSDRFSAERTGGSVSTLTIQRTQQEDSAVYLCASSLDQLAVTDTQYFGPGTRLTVL.

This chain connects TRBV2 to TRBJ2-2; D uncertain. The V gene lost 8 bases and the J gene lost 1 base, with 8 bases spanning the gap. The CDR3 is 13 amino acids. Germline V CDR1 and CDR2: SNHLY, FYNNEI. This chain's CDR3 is CASDGVNTGELFF. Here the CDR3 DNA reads TGTGCCAGCGACGGAGTGAACACCGGGGAGCTGTTTTTT. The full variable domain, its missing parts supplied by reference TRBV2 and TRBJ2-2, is EPEVTQTPSHQVTQMGQEVILRCVPISNHLYFYWYRQILGQKVEFLVSFYNNEISEKSEIFDDQFSVERPDGSNFTLKIRSTKLEDSAMYFCASDGVNTGELFFGEGSRLTVL.

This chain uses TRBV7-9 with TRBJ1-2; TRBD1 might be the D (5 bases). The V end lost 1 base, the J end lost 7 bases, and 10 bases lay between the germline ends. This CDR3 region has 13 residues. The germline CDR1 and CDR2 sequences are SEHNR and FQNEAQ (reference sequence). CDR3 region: CASSLEGYGGYTF. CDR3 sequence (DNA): TGTGCCAGCAGCTTAGAGGGGTACGGTGGCTACACCTTC.

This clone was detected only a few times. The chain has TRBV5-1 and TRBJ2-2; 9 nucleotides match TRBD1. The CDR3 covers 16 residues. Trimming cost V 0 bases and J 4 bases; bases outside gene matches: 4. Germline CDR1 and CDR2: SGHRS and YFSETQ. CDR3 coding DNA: TGCGCCAGCAGCTTGGGGGGACAGGGCTTCACCGGGGAGCTGTTTTTT. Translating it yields CASSLGGQGFTGELFF. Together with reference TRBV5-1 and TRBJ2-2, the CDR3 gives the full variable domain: KAGVTQTPRYLIKTRGQQVTLSCSPISGHRSVSWYQQTPGQGLQFLFEYFSETQRNKGNFPGRFSGRQFSNSRSEMNVSTLELGDSALYLCASSLGGQGFTGELFFGEGSRLTVL.

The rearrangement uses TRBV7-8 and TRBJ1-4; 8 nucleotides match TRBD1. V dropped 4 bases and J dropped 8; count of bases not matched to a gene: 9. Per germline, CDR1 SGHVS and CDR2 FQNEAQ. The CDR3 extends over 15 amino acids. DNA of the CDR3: TGTGCCAGCAGCTCGCGGACAGGGTTTGAAGAAAAACTGTTTTTT. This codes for CASSSRTGFEEKLFF.

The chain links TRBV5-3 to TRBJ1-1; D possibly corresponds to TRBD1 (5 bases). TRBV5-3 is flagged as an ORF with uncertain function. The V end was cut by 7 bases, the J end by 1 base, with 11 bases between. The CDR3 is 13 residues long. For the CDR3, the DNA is TGTGCCAGATTCGTGGGGGGGAACACTGAAGCTTTCTTT. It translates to CARFVGGNTEAFF.

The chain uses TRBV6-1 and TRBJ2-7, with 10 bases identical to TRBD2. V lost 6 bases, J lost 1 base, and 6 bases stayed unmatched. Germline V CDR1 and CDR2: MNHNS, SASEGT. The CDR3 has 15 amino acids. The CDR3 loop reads CASRITSGASYEQYF. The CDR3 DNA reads TGTGCCAGCAGGATAACTAGCGGGGCTTCCTACGAGCAGTACTTC.

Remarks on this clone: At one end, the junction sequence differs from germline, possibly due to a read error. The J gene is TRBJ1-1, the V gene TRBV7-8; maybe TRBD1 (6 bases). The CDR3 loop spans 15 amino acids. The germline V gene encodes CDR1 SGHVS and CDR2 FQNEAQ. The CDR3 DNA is TGTGCCAGCAGCTTAGTCCGGCAGGGGAACTCTGAAGCTTTCTTT. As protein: CASSLVRQGNSEAFF. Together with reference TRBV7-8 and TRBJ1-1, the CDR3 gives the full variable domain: GAGVSQSPRYKVAKRGQDVALRCDPISGHVSLFWYQQALGQGPEFLTYFQNEAQLDKSGLPSDRFFAERPEGSVSTLKIQRTQQEDSAVYLCASSLVRQGNSEAFFGQGTRLTVV.

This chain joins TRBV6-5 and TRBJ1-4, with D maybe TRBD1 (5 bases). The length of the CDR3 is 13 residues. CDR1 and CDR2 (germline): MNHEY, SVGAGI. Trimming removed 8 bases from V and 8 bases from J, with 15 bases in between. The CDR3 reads CASPPTGAEKLFF. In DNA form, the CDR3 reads TGTGCCAGCCCCCCAACAGGAGCGGAAAAACTGTTTTTT.

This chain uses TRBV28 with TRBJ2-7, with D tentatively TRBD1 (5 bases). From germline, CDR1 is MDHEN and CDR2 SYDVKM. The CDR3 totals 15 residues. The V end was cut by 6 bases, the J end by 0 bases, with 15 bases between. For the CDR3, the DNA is TGTGCCAGCAGCAAAGCCCAGGACAACTCCTACGAGCAGTACTTC. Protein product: CASSKAQDNSYEQYF. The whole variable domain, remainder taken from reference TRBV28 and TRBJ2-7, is DVKVTQSSRYLVKRTGEKVFLECVQDMDHENMFWYRQDPGLGLRLIYFSYDVKMKEKGDIPEGYSVSREKKERFSLILESASTNQTSMYLCASSKAQDNSYEQYFGPGTRLTVT.

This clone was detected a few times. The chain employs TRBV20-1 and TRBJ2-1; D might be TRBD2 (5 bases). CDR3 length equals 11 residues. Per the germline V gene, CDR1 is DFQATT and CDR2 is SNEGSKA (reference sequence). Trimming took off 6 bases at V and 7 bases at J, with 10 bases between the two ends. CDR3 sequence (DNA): TGCAGTGCCCCCGAGGGAAATGAGCAGTTCTTC. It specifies CSAPEGNEQFF.

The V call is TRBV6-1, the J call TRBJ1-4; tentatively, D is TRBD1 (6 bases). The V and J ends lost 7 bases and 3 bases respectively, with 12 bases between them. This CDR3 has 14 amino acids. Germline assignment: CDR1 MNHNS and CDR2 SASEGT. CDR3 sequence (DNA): TGTGCCAGCAAACAGGGAGGGTCTAATGAAAAACTGTTTTTT. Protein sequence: CASKQGGSNEKLFF.

The CDR3 loop is CAWSPTSGDYEQYF. CDR3 sequence (DNA): TGTGCCTGGAGTCCAACTAGCGGGGACTACGAGCAGTACTTC. This chain joins TRBV30 and TRBJ2-7, with 10 bases identical to TRBD2. The CDR3 is 14 residues long. The ends lost 2 bases at V and 3 bases at J; junction bases unmatched: 4. The germline V gene encodes CDR1 GTSNPN and CDR2 SVGIG (reference sequence).

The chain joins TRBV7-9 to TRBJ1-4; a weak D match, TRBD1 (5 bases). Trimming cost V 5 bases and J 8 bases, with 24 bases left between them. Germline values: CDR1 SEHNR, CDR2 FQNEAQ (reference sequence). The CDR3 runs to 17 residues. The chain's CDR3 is CASSPTIPGPAGEKLFF. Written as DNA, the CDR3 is TGTGCCAGCAGCCCCACGATTCCGGGACCCGCGGGAGAAAAACTGTTTTTT. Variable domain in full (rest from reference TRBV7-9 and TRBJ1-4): DTGVSQNPRHKITKRGQNVTFRCDPISEHNRLYWYRQTLGQGPEFLTYFQNEAQLEKSRLLSDRFSAERPKGSFSTLEIQRTEQGDSAMYLCASSPTIPGPAGEKLFFGSGTQLSVL.

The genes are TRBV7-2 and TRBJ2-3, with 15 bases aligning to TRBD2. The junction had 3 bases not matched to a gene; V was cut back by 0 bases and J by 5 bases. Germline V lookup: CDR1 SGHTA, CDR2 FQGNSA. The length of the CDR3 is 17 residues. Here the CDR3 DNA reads TGTGCCAGCAGCTTAGCTGGACTAGCGGGGGGGTTAGATACGCAGTATTTT. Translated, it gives CASSLAGLAGGLDTQYF.

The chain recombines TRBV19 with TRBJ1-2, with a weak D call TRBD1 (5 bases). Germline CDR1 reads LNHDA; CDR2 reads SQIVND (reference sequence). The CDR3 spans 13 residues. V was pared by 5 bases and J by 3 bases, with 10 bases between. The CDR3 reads CASSRQLYYGYTF. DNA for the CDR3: TGTGCCAGTAGTCGACAGCTTTACTATGGCTACACCTTC.

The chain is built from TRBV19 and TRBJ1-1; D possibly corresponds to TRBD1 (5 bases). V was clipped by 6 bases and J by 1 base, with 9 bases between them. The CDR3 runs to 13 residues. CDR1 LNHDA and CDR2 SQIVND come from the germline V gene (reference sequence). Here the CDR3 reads CASRQAKNTEAFF. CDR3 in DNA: TGTGCCAGTAGACAGGCCAAGAACACTGAAGCTTTCTTT.

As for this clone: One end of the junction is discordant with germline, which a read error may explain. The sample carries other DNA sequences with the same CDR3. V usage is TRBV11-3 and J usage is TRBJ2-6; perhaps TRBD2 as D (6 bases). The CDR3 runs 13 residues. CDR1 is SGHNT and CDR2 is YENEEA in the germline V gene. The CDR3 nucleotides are TGTGCCAGCAGCTTGGGCGGGGCCAACGGCCTGACTTTC. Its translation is CASSLGGANGLTF.

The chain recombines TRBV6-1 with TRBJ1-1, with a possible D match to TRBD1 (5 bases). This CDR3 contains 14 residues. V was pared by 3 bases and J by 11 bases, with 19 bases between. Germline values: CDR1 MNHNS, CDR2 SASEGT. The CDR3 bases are TGTGCCAGCAGTGAGGGGAGGGGTGGGGGAGCGGCTTTCTTT. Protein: CASSEGRGGGAAFF.

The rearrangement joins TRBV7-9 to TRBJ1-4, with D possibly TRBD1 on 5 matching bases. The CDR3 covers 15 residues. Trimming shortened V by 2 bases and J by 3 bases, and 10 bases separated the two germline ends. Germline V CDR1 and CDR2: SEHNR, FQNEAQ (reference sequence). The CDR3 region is CASSLQGQANEKLFF. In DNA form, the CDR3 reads TGTGCCAGCAGCTTACAGGGCCAGGCTAATGAAAAACTGTTTTTT.

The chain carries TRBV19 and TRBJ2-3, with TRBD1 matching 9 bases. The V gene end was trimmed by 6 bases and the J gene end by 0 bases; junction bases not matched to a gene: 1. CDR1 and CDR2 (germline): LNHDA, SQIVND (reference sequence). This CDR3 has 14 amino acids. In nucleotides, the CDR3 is TGTGCCAGTAGGGACAGGGGTAGCACAGATACGCAGTATTTT. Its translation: CASRDRGSTDTQYF.

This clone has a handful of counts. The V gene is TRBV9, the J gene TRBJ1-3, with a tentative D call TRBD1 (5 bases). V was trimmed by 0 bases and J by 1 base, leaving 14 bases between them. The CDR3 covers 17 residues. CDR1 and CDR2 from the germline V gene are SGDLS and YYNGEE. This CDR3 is CASSVGAGLISGNTIYF. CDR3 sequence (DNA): TGTGCCAGCAGCGTAGGGGCAGGGCTGATTTCTGGAAACACCATATATTTT.

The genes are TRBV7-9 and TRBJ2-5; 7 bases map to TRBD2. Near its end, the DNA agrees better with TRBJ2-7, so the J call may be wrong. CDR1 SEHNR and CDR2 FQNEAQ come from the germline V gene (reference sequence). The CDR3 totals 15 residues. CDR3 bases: TGTGCCAGCAGCTTGGAGCGGGGAGGTTCCTACGAGCAGTACTTC. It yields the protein CASSLERGGSYEQYF.

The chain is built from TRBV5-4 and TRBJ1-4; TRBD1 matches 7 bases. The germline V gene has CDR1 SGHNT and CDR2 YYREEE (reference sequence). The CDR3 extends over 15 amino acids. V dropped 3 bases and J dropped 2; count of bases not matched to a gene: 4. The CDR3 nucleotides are TGTGCCAGCAGCTCTCCGGGACAGACTAATGAAAAACTGTTTTTT. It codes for CASSSPGQTNEKLFF.

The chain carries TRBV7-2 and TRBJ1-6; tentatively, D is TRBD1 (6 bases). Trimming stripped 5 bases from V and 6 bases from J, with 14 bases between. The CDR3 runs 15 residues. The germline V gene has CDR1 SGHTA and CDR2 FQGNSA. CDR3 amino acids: CASSPSQGFNSPLHF. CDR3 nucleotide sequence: TGTGCCAGCAGCCCCTCACAGGGATTTAATTCACCCCTCCACTTT.